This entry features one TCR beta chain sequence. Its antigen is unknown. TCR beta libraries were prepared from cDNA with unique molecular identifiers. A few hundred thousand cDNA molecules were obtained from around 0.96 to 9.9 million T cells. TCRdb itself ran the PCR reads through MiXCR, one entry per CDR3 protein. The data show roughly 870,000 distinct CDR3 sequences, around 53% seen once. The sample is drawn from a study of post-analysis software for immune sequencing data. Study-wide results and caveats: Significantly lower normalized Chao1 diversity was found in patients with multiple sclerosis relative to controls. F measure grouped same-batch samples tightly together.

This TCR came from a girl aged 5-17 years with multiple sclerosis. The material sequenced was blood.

CDR3 nucleotide sequence: TGTGCCACAAAATGGGGCAGGGGGCGAGAGACCCAGTACTTC. Amino acids: CATKWGRGRETQYF. The V gene is TRBV12-3 or TRBV12-4, the J gene TRBJ2-5; 8 positions match TRBD1. V was pared by 10 bases and J by 4 bases, with 11 bases of the junction left unmatched. The CDR3 extends over 14 amino acids.